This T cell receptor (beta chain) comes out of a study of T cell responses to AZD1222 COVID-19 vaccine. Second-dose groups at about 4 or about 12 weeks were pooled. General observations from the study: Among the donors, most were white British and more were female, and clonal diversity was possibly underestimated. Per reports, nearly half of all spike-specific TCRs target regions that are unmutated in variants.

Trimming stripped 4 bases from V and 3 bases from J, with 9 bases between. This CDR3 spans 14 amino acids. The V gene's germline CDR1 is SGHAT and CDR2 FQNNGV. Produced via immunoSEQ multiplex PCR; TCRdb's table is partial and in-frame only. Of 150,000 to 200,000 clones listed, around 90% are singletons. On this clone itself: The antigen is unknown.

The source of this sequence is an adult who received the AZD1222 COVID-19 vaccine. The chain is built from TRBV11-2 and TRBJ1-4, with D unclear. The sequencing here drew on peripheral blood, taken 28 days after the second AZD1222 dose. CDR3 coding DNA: TGTGCCAGCAGCTCGAAGGACCCTAATGAAAAACTGTTTTTT. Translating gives CASSSKDPNEKLFF.